The T cell receptor beta chain described here comes from a study of CD8+CD57+ T cells in acquired aplastic anemia. Study observations and caveats: No significant patient-versus-control difference appeared in CD8+ Simpson's diversity. Overlap between patients and controls comprised just under 30 CD8+ CDR3 sequences.

Genomic DNA, serving as template, underwent TCR beta VDJ and CDR3 profiling. TCRdb re-called the reads with MiXCR, one entry per CDR3 protein. The profile covers roughly 200,000 distinct CDR3 sequences, with over 55% appearing a single time and roughly 29% taken by the ten largest. This clonotype occurred many times. Its matching antigen is unknown. The V gene's germline CDR1 is SGHTA and CDR2 FQGNSA. CDR3 length equals 12 residues. Trimming cost V 1 base and J 4 bases, with 4 bases left between them. This clonotype originated in a human donor in good health. V is TRBV7-2 and J is TRBJ2-5, with D unresolved. The specimen sequenced was sorted CD4+, CD8+, or CD8+CD57+ T cells (not recorded which) from PBMCs. The DNA of the CDR3 is TGTGCCAGCAGCTTAGTAGGAGAGACCCAGTACTTC. It is translated as CASSLVGETQYF.